What follows are 30 T cell receptor beta chains derived from one specimen sequenced in a study of shared clonotypes between healthy human individuals. Only in-frame clones appear in the TCRdb table, and some are missing; sequencing was by immunoSEQ multiplex PCR. The sample lists 2 million to 2.5 million clones, approximately 93% occurring once. The sample consisted of naive CD4+ T cells from PBMCs. Sample subset: CD45RA+ positively selected. Every receptor here comes from a man between 18 and 29 years old in good health. Some clones in this sample may be carry-over from other donors' samples.

J is TRBJ1-3 and V is TRBV28; D gene ambiguous. Germline CDR1 reads MDHEN; CDR2 reads SYDVKM. With 5 bases removed from V and 3 bases from J, the gap between germline ends came to 14 bases. This CDR3 contains 15 residues. The CDR3 coding sequence is TGTGCCAGCAGTGCGAAAGGTCTAGGTGGAAACACCATATATTTT. Encoded protein: CASSAKGLGGNTIYF.

This clone was counted a few times. The genes are TRBV14 and TRBJ1-1; D is undetermined. V was clipped by 4 bases and J by 1 base, with 13 bases between them. The CDR3 is made up of 15 amino acids. CDR1 SGHDN and CDR2 FVKESK come from the germline V gene. The CDR3 bases are TGTGCCAGCAGCCGCAGGATTATAAGGAACACTGAAGCTTTCTTT. It specifies CASSRRIIRNTEAFF.

The CDR3 DNA reads as TGTGCCAGCAGCGTAGGAGATAGCGGGAGTGATACGCAGTATTTT. Its protein product is CASSVGDSGSDTQYF. The rearrangement links TRBV9 to TRBJ2-3; 9 bases map to TRBD2. The trim removed 0 bases at V and 6 bases at J, leaving 5 bases unmatched. Per the germline V gene, CDR1 is SGDLS and CDR2 is YYNGEE. This CDR3 comprises 15 residues. Filled out from reference TRBV9 and TRBJ2-3, the complete variable domain reads DSGVTQTPKHLITATGQRVTLRCSPRSGDLSVYWYQQSLDQGLQFLIQYYNGEERAKGNILERFSAQQFPDLHSELNLSSLELGDSALYFCASSVGDSGSDTQYFGPGTRLTVL.

The rearrangement joins TRBV25-1 to TRBJ1-6; perhaps TRBD1 as D (6 bases). With 6 bases removed from V and 6 bases from J, the gap between germline ends came to 12 bases. CDR3 length: 14 amino acids. CDR1 is MGHDK and CDR2 is SYGVNS in the germline V gene. The CDR3 DNA is TGTGCCAGCAGGACGACAGGACCTAATTCACCCCTCCACTTT. Encoded protein: CASRTTGPNSPLHF.

The chain combines TRBV29-1 with TRBJ2-3; 8 positions match TRBD1. This CDR3 has 12 residues. Germline V CDR1 and CDR2: SQVTM, ANQGSEA. V lost 5 bases and J lost 6; bases outside the gene matches: 4. This CDR3 is CSVRTGFDTQYF. The CDR3 DNA sequence: TGCAGCGTTCGGACAGGGTTTGATACGCAGTATTTT.

CDR3 residues: CASSVARWGGDICEQYF. The CDR3 DNA follows: TGTGCCAGCAGCGTAGCTCGTTGGGGGGGAGATATCTGCGAGCAGTACTTC. This chain links TRBV9 with TRBJ2-7, with 7 nucleotides matching TRBD2. CDR3 size: 17 residues. Per germline, CDR1 SGDLS and CDR2 YYNGEE. V shed 0 bases, J shed 6 bases, and the junction held 15 bases outside the gene matches.

The chain is built from TRBV7-3 and TRBJ2-7; 8 bases match TRBD1. This CDR3 comprises 15 residues. J gave up 4 bases and V 0 bases, and 5 bases lay outside the gene matches. The germline CDR1 and CDR2 sequences are SGHTA and FQGTGA. CDR3 nucleotide sequence: TGTGCCAGCAGCTTAACGAACAGGGGGTTATACGAGCAGTACTTC. It codes for CASSLTNRGLYEQYF. The full variable domain, completed using reference TRBV7-3 and TRBJ2-7, is GAGVSQTPSNKVTEKGKYVELRCDPISGHTALYWYRQSLGQGPEFLIYFQGTGAADDSGLPNDRFFAVRPEGSVSTLKIQRTERGDSAVYLCASSLTNRGLYEQYFGPGTRLTVT.

The rearrangement joins TRBV5-4 to TRBJ2-7, with 7 nucleotides matching TRBD2. V was pared by 0 bases and J by 0 bases, with 6 bases of the junction left unmatched. Germline V gives CDR1 SGHNT, CDR2 YYREEE (reference sequence). The CDR3 runs 16 residues. CDR3 sequence: CASSLGLATSSYEQYF. For the CDR3, the DNA is TGTGCCAGCAGCTTGGGACTAGCCACCAGCTCCTACGAGCAGTACTTC. The full variable domain, completed using reference TRBV5-4 and TRBJ2-7, is ETGVTQSPTHLIKTRGQQVTLRCSSQSGHNTVSWYQQALGQGPQFIFQYYREEENGRGNFPPRFSGLQFPNYSSELNVNALELDDSALYLCASSLGLATSSYEQYFGPGTRLTVT.

The chain combines TRBV11-1 with TRBJ1-2; possibly TRBD1 for D (6 bases). The CDR3 runs to 18 residues. Germline V gene lookup returns CDR1 SGHAT and CDR2 FQDESV (reference sequence). With 5 bases removed from V and 0 bases from J, the gap between germline ends came to 22 bases. CDR3 sequence (DNA): TGTGCCAGCAGCCCGTTGGGGGGCCCGATCACTTCTAACTATGGCTACACCTTC. It translates to CASSPLGGPITSNYGYTF.

The chain has TRBV28 and TRBJ1-3; TRBD1 aligns across 11 bases. From germline, CDR1 is MDHEN and CDR2 SYDVKM. This CDR3 is 15 amino acids long. The V segment lost 8 bases and the J segment 1 base; nucleotides outside the gene matches: 4. CDR3: CASCGTGGSGNTIYF. The CDR3, as DNA: TGTGCCAGCTGTGGGACAGGGGGGTCTGGAAACACCATATATTTT.

The V call is TRBV10-2, the J call TRBJ2-3, with a weak D call TRBD1 (5 bases). CDR3 length equals 14 residues. Germline assignment: CDR1 WSHSY and CDR2 SAAADI. Trimming pared 5 bases from V and 4 bases from J, leaving 13 bases between. The DNA of the CDR3 is TGCGCCAGCAGTATTCAGGGCTCGGCAGATACGCAGTATTTT. Its translation is CASSIQGSADTQYF.

Regarding this clone: Relative to the germline gene, one junction end is altered; a read error may explain this. The V and J genes are TRBV5-6 and TRBJ2-3, with D perhaps TRBD1 (6 bases). The CDR3 totals 13 residues. CDR1 is SGHDT, CDR2 YYEEEE, per germline. CDR3 in amino acids: CASRLGATDTQYF. Written as DNA, the CDR3 is TGTGCCAGCAGGTTGGGGGCTACAGATACGCAGTATTTT.

The chain carries TRBV5-1 and TRBJ2-7; the D call may be TRBD1 or TRBD2 (5 bases each). The CDR3 contains 13 residues. Per the germline V gene, CDR1 is SGHRS and CDR2 is YFSETQ. Trimming removed 0 bases at V and 5 bases at J, with 9 bases between. CDR3 nucleotide sequence: TGCGCCAGCAGCTTGGAAGGGACCGACGAGCAGTACTTC. Translation gives CASSLEGTDEQYF.

The chain recombines TRBV27 with TRBJ2-7; 7 bases map to TRBD2. Unmatched junction bases numbered 7, after V lost 8 bases and J lost 0 bases. This CDR3 comprises 14 residues. CDR1 is MNHEY, CDR2 SMNVEV, per germline (reference sequence). The CDR3 loop is CASRHGGSSYEQYF. CDR3 in DNA: TGTGCCAGCCGTCACGGGGGGAGCTCCTACGAGCAGTACTTC.

The chain joins TRBV25-1 to TRBJ1-1, with 8 positions matching TRBD1. Germline assignment: CDR1 MGHDK and CDR2 SYGVNS. V was pared by 1 base and J by 4 bases, with 14 bases of the junction left unmatched. The CDR3 runs 18 residues. This chain's CDR3 is CASSEFIPAGGPPTEAFF. Here the CDR3 DNA reads TGTGCCAGCAGTGAATTCATCCCGGCAGGGGGCCCCCCCACTGAAGCTTTCTTT.

The rearrangement joins TRBV5-6 to TRBJ2-7, with D possibly matching TRBD1 (6 bases). The CDR3 loop spans 15 amino acids. Trimming removed 0 bases from V and 6 bases from J, with 16 bases in between. Germline V CDR1 and CDR2: SGHDT, YYEEEE. The CDR3 nucleotides are TGTGCCAGCAGCTTGGCCCCCAGGCAAGGGGGCGAGCAGTACTTC. This codes for CASSLAPRQGGEQYF.

The V call is TRBV6-5, the J call TRBJ1-3; TRBD1 might be the D (5 bases). The V gene lost 2 bases and the J gene lost 4 bases, with 9 bases spanning the gap. The CDR3 loop spans 14 amino acids. The germline V gene encodes CDR1 MNHEY and CDR2 SVGAGI. The CDR3 is CASSYGTGGNTIYF. The CDR3 bases are TGTGCCAGCAGTTACGGGACCGGCGGAAACACCATATATTTT.

The gene calls are TRBV5-1 and TRBJ2-5; possibly TRBD1 or TRBD2 for D (5 bases each). Trimming left V 5 bases short and J 5 bases short, with 22 bases between. CDR1 SGHRS and CDR2 YFSETQ come from the germline V gene. The CDR3 is made up of 16 amino acids. CDR3 sequence (DNA): TGCGCCAGCAGACTTCAGCCCCAGGGACCGGGGGAGACCCAGTACTTC. Encoded protein: CASRLQPQGPGETQYF.

This chain links TRBV29-1 with TRBJ1-3; tentative D call: TRBD1 (6 bases). V lost 7 bases to trimming and J lost 0 bases, with 13 bases between them. The germline V gene encodes CDR1 SQVTM and CDR2 ANQGSEA. CDR3 length: 14 amino acids. CDR3 DNA: TGCAGCGGTCAAAGGGACAACTCTGGAAACACCATATATTTT. This translates into CSGQRDNSGNTIYF.

The rearrangement joins TRBV5-1 to TRBJ2-7; TRBD2 matches 8 bases. The CDR3 covers 14 residues. CDR1 and CDR2 from the germline V gene are SGHRS and YFSETQ. Trimming removed 7 bases from V and 4 bases from J; junction bases left unmatched: 10. Here the CDR3 DNA reads TGCGCCAGCTGTGTCATCAGCGGGAGTTACGAGCAGTACTTC. It yields the protein CASCVISGSYEQYF.

Of note for this clone: Other nucleotide sequences from this sample produce the same CDR3. The genes are TRBV5-1 and TRBJ2-2; possibly TRBD1 for D (6 bases). The CDR3 runs 14 residues. The V and J ends lost 4 bases and 2 bases respectively, with 9 bases between them. Germline CDR1 and CDR2: SGHRS and YFSETQ. The CDR3 region is CASSLRGNTGELFF. The CDR3 DNA is TGCGCCAGCAGCCTCAGGGGAAACACCGGGGAGCTGTTTTTT.

Regarding this clone: The identical CDR3 is also encoded by other nucleotide sequences in the sample. This sequence joins TRBV28 and TRBJ1-2; D gene ambiguous. The CDR3 sequence is 14 residues long. Per germline, CDR1 MDHEN and CDR2 SYDVKM. V shed 3 bases and J shed 5 bases, with 13 bases lying between them. In DNA, the CDR3 is TGTGCCAGCAGTTTTGCGGGTTCTGGATATGGCTACACCTTC. Residues: CASSFAGSGYGYTF.

The rearrangement joins TRBV9 to TRBJ2-7; possibly TRBD2 for D (6 bases). From germline, CDR1 is SGDLS and CDR2 YYNGEE. V lost 0 bases to trimming and J lost 3 bases, with 16 bases between them. This CDR3 spans 16 amino acids. In DNA form, the CDR3 reads TGTGCCAGCAGCGTAGGGCCGGGAGACCACCACTACGAGCAGTACTTC. Its translation: CASSVGPGDHHYEQYF.

V gene TRBV5-1 combines with J gene TRBJ2-5; 7 bases are a match to TRBD2. With V trimmed by 2 bases and J by 2 bases, 3 bases remained unmatched. From germline, CDR1 is SGHRS and CDR2 YFSETQ. The CDR3 spans 14 residues. The CDR3 DNA reads TGCGCCAGCAGCTTCACTAGCGCGCAAGAGACCCAGTACTTC. Translating gives CASSFTSAQETQYF.

In this sample, this clone turned up once. The V gene is TRBV28, the J gene TRBJ1-4; D may be TRBD1 (6 bases). The CDR3 runs to 13 residues. V was pared by 5 bases and J by 8 bases, with 12 bases between. Germline loops: CDR1 MDHEN, CDR2 SYDVKM. CDR3 sequence reads: CASSRFDREKLFF. CDR3 bases: TGTGCCAGCAGTCGATTCGACAGGGAAAAACTGTTTTTT.

V is TRBV5-5 and J is TRBJ1-5; 7 bases are shared with TRBD1. Germline V gene sequence: CDR1 SGHKS, CDR2 YYEKEE (reference sequence). The CDR3 runs 14 residues. V was clipped by 5 bases and J by 5 bases; unmatched bases: 7. In DNA form, the CDR3 reads TGTGCCAGCAGTCTTAGACAGGGTGATCAGCCCCAGCATTTT. Amino acids: CASSLRQGDQPQHF.

J is TRBJ1-4 and V is TRBV11-1; 11 nucleotides match TRBD1. The CDR3 has 17 amino acids. V was clipped by 5 bases and J by 7 bases; unmatched bases: 12. The germline gives CDR1 SGHAT, CDR2 FQDESV (reference sequence). The CDR3 region is CASSPRTGGAEGEKLFF. The DNA for the CDR3 is TGTGCCAGCAGCCCTCGGACAGGGGGCGCCGAAGGTGAAAAACTGTTTTTT.

The rearrangement joins TRBV5-1 to TRBJ2-7; 8 nucleotides agree with TRBD2. V trimming: 7 bases; J trimming: 6 bases; junction bases outside the gene matches: 9. The CDR3 loop spans 13 amino acids. CDR1 is SGHRS, CDR2 YFSETQ, per germline. The CDR3 reads CASGSLRGGEQYF. The CDR3 region has the DNA TGCGCCAGCGGCAGCCTTCGGGGGGGCGAGCAGTACTTC.

The chain uses TRBV5-4 and TRBJ1-5, with D hard to call. Germline CDR1 is SGHNT and CDR2 is YYREEE (reference sequence). The CDR3 is 12 residues long. The V end was cut by 0 bases, the J end by 6 bases, with 4 bases between. CDR3 nucleotides: TGTGCCAGCAGCTTGGCTGGTCAGCCCCAGCATTTT. Residues: CASSLAGQPQHF. Combining the CDR3 with reference TRBV5-4 and TRBJ1-5 gives the whole variable domain ETGVTQSPTHLIKTRGQQVTLRCSSQSGHNTVSWYQQALGQGPQFIFQYYREEENGRGNFPPRFSGLQFPNYSSELNVNALELDDSALYLCASSLAGQPQHFGDGTRLSIL.

The J gene is TRBJ1-1, the V gene TRBV28; no firm D call. CDR3 length: 15 residues. Trimming took 4 bases from V and 1 from J, leaving 13 bases between them. CDR1 is MDHEN and CDR2 is SYDVKM in the germline V gene. CDR3 sequence (DNA): TGTGCCAGCAGTTCCCCCGGGCTAGAGAACACTGAAGCTTTCTTT. Residues: CASSSPGLENTEAFF.